This record covers a single T cell receptor (beta chain). This clone was detected once. Its antigen is still unknown. Per-nucleotide qualities are absent, and no much larger clonotype sits a single base away. The immunoSEQ Assay, a bias-controlled multiplex PCR, was used to amplify TCRbeta CDR3 regions from genomic DNA. On the study's bioinformatics: Within the assay, amplification of reference gene primers was used to estimate how many nucleated cells each sample contained. Sequence reads were collapsed and filtered to measure the absolute abundance of every unique TCRbeta CDR3 rearrangement. For each sample, productive Simpson clonality was calculated by taking the square root of Simpson's diversity index across productive rearrangements. The immuneACCESS repertoire file appears here via TCRdb, limited to in-frame rearrangements. These files lack a portion of the clones; in checked studies, under half of the deficit traces to unresolved V genes, and the cause of the others is not known. From that table come the V and J calls and clone size; the DNA was used to work out D and trimming. The sample includes over 60,000 clones, with about nine tenths observed a single time. About a tenth of the sample lies in the top ten.

This sample was taken from a study of blood T cell repertoires in COVID-19 (dated by TCRdb to 2020 to 2021). The study in broad terms: The collaborator samples originated in the United States, Italy and Spain and spanned the acute and convalescent phases of COVID-19. HLA class I and class II types, where available, came from metadata supplied by the sample provider rather than from assay-based typing. Deeply sampled blood TCRbeta repertoires from subjects exposed to, actively infected with, or recovered from COVID-19 were included in the dataset. A freely available public database, intended as a resource for researchers studying the immune response to SARS-CoV-2, is where the repertoires were released. The samples were drawn from the first 160 participants of the ongoing ImmuneRACE study and from 1,254 subjects provided by 6 global collaborators. A de-identified subject ID, COVID-19 status, age in years and sex were almost always included in the sample metadata. The material from the prospective study consisted of cDNA or gDNA derived from T cells, B-cell-depleted T cells, or PBMCs. On the study overall, not on this receptor specifically: The quantity of clinical and demographic metadata differed by source and by participant and was supplied without curation.

Whole blood was collected in K2EDTA tubes by collaborating institutions according to the institutions' own protocols. For TCRbeta analysis, collaborators shipped samples as frozen whole blood, isolated PBMCs, or DNA extracted from either of those sample types. The CDR1 and CDR2 encoded by the germline V gene are MDHEN and SYDVKM. V is reduced by 3 bases and J by 1 base, leaving a spacing of 12 bases between them. Reading from cysteine to phenylalanine, the CDR3 counts 15 amino acids. Only the CDR3 DNA stays, 45 bases, in frame from base 1. The specimen sequenced was peripheral blood. The chain was built from TRBV28 and TRBJ2-5; the D gene remains uncertain. This sequence originates from a man in his 70s with active or convalescent COVID-19. The sequenced DNA is TGTGCCAGCAGTTTTTCTACAGAGATCCAAGAGACCCAGTACTTC. Its translation reads: CASSFSTEIQETQYF.